This TCR beta chain was identified in a study of blood T cells in healthy people across ages. Study-wide points: Researchers report that TCR beta diversity correlated strongly with naive T cell percentage. Long-lived donors exceeded aged donors in naive CD4+ cells and diversity.

This clonotype was seen a few times. Its antigen is still unknown. The germline V and J ends were trimmed by 1 base and 5 bases, with 14 bases remaining between them. CDR1 is DFQATT, CDR2 SNEGSKA, per germline (reference sequence). The CDR3 has 14 amino acids. Alongside a J-beta primer mix, a sample-barcoded 5' primer served in a second PCR lasting 7 to 11 cycles. Using its own MiXCR run on the 5' RACE reads, TCRdb lists one record per CDR3 protein. This sample has approximately 800,000 distinct CDR3 sequences, with 58% found just once. The sequence derives from a man aged 25 to 45 in good health. Sample: blood. The chain has TRBV20-1 and TRBJ1-2, with D hard to call. The CDR3: CSARGISGEYGYTF. CDR3 coding DNA: TGCAGTGCTAGAGGTATCAGCGGGGAATATGGCTACACCTTC.